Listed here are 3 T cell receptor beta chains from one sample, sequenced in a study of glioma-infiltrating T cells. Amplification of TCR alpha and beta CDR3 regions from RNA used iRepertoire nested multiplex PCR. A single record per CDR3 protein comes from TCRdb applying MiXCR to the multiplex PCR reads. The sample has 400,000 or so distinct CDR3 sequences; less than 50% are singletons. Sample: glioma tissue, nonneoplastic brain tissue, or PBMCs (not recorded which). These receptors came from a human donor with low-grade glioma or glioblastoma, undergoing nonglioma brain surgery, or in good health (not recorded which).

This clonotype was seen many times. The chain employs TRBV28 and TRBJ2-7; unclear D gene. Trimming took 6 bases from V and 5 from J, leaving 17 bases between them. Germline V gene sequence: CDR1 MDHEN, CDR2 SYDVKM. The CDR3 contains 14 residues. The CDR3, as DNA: TGTGCCAGCAGCCGTGACGGCTATCGGAACGAGCAGTACTTC. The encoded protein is CASSRDGYRNEQYF.

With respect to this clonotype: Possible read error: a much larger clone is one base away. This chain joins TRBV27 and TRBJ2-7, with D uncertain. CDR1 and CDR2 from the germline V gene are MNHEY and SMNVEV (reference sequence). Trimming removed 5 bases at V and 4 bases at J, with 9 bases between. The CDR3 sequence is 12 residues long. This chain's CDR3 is CASSQSGYEQYF. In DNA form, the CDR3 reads TGTGCCAGCAGTCAGTCGGGTTACGAGCAGTACTTC.

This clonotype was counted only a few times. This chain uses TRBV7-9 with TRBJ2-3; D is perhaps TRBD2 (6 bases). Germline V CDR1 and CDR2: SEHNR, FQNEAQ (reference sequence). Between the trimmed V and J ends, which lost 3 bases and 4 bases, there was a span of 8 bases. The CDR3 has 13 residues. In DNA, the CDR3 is TGTGCCAGCAGCTTCAGGGAGGCAGATACGCAGTATTTT. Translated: CASSFREADTQYF.